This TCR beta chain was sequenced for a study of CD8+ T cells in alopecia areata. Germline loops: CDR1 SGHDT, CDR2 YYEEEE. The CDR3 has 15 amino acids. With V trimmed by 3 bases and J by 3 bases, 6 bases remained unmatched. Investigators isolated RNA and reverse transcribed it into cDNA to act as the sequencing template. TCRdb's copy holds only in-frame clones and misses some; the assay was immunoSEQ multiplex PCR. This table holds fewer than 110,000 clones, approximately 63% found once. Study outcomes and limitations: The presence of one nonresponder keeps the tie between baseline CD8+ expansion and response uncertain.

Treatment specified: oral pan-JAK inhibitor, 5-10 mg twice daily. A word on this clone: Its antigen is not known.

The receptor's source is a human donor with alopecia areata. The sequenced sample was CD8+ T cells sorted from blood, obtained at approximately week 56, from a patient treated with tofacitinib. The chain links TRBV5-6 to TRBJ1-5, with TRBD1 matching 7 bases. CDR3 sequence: CASSSEGQINQPQHF. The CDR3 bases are TGTGCCAGCAGCTCGGAGGGACAGATCAATCAGCCCCAGCATTTT.